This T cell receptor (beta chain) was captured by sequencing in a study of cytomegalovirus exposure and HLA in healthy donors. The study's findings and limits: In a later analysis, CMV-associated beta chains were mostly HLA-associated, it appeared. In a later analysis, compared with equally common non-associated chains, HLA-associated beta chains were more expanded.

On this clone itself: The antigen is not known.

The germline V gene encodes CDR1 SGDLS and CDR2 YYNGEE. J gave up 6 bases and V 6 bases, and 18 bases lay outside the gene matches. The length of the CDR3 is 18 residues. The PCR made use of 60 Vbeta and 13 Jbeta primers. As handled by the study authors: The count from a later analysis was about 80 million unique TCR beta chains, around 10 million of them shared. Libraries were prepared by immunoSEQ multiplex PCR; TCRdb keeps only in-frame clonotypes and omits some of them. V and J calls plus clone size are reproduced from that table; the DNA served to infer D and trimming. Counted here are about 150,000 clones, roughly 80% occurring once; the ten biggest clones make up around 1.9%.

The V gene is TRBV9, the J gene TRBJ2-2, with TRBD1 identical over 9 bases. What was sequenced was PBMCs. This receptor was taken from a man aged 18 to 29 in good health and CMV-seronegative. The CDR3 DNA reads TGTGCCAGCAAGCGACAGGGGGAGTTGTTCTCCCGTCCCGGGGAGCTGTTTTTT. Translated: CASKRQGELFSRPGELFF.